This TCR beta chain comes out of a study of cytomegalovirus exposure and HLA in healthy donors. In regard to this clone: Its cognate antigen is unknown.

V was clipped by 3 bases and J by 4 bases; unmatched bases: 5. CDR1 SNHLY and CDR2 FYNNEI come from the germline V gene. The CDR3 consists of 15 residues. With 60 Vbeta and 13 Jbeta primers, the PCR was carried out. The protocol was immunoSEQ multiplex PCR, while the TCRdb copy is restricted to in-frame clones and leaves out a portion. The profile covers 110,000 to 150,000 clones, with about four fifths appearing a single time and around 4.3% taken by the ten largest. Study observations and caveats: HLA alleles were associated with some 17,000 TCR beta sequences in a later analysis at 0.05 false discovery rate. By a later analysis, the bulk of CMV-associated TCR beta chains appeared HLA-restricted.

The receptor comes from a man aged 40-49 years in good health and CMV-seronegative. V usage is TRBV2 and J usage is TRBJ2-2; 7 bases fit TRBD2. Sequenced sample: PBMCs. CDR3 region: CASSDYSGATGELFF. CDR3 coding DNA: TGTGCCAGCAGTGATTACAGCGGGGCCACCGGGGAGCTGTTTTTT.